The rows below give T cell receptor beta chains drawn from one sample of a study of T cells in Graves' hyperthyroidism and ophthalmopathy. TCRdb ran MiXCR on the multiplex PCR reads and lists one entry per CDR3 protein. The sample yields about 700,000 distinct CDR3 sequences, 14% seen once. Sequencing input: blood. These receptor sequences come from a woman between 18 and 30 years old with Graves' hyperthyroidism. Each CDR3 is given with its conserved first and last residue. A D gene is named only where the DNA matches it firmly. Part of the rows lack a size; the others show once, few, many or a class for expanded clones.

D	V	size	J	DNA	CDR3
TRBD1	TRBV6-2/TRBV6-3	few	TRBJ2-4	TGTGCCAGCAGTTACGCGGACAGGGATGACATTCAGTACTTC	CASSYADRDDIQYF
TRBD1	TRBV20-1	many	TRBJ2-3	TGCAGTGCTAGGGCGGCAAGGGGGCTGACAGATACGCAGTATTTT	CSARAARGLTDTQYF
NA	TRBV12-3/TRBV12-4	NA	TRBJ2-7	TGTGCCAGCACCACGTCGAAGTACGAGCAGTACTTC	CASTTSKYEQYF
TRBD2	TRBV28	many	TRBJ2-3	TGTGCCAGCAGTTCGGGACTAGCGGGAAGTAGCACAGATACGCAGTATTTT	CASSSGLAGSSTDTQYF
NA	TRBV19	NA	TRBJ2-5	TGTGCCAGTAGTATAGATCACGCCGGGACAGAGACCCAGTACTTC	CASSIDHAGTETQYF
TRBD1	TRBV20-1	many	TRBJ1-2	TGCAGTGCTAGCGACAGGGATCGTGCTGGCTACACCTTC	CSASDRDRAGYTF
TRBD1	TRBV28	NA	TRBJ2-7	TGTGCCAGCAGTTTTGGGACAGGGGGCCCTGGCAGGGCCCCCTACGAGCAGTACTTC	CASSFGTGGPGRAPYEQYF
TRBD1	TRBV9	few	TRBJ2-1	TGTGCCAGCAGCGAATACTCCGGGACAGTGGTCAATGAGCAGTTCTTC	CASSEYSGTVVNEQFF
NA	TRBV20-1	many	TRBJ2-1	TGCAGTGCCTCTCATGGGGTATTTCATGATGAGCAGTTCTTC	CSASHGVFHDEQFF
NA	TRBV12-3/TRBV12-4	NA	TRBJ2-1	TGTGCCAGCAGTTTAGCCCCCTTGTCCTACAATGAGCAGTTCTTC	CASSLAPLSYNEQFF
TRBD2	TRBV6-1	many	TRBJ2-7	TGTGCCAGCACATTGCGCAGGGGAGGAATTAGCGGGAGATACGAGCAGTACTTC	CASTLRRGGISGRYEQYF
TRBD1	TRBV3-1	NA	TRBJ2-4	TGTGCCAGCAGAAGGGGGGGGGGACAGGGGACGAACATTCAGTACTTC	CASRRGGGQGTNIQYF
NA	TRBV6-1	many	TRBJ2-1	TGTGCCAGCAGGACTTCCGGGACTCACGATGAGCAGTTCTTC	CASRTSGTHDEQFF
TRBD2	TRBV11-2	NA	TRBJ2-1	TGTGCCAGCAGCTTAGTAGGGACTAGCGGGAGGGAGAGCTCCTACAATGAGCAGTTCTTC	CASSLVGTSGRESSYNEQFF
NA	TRBV24-1	few	TRBJ2-3	TGTGCCACCAGTGATACAGGAGCCGCAGATACGCAGTATTTT	CATSDTGAADTQYF
NA	TRBV20-1	few	TRBJ1-5	TGCAGTGGTAGGCCGCCCAAGTTAGGGGGGAATGATCAGCCCCAGCATTTT	CSGRPPKLGGNDQPQHF
TRBD2	TRBV9	few	TRBJ2-7	TGTGCCAGCAGCGAGGGGACTAGCGACTACGAGCAGTACTTC	CASSEGTSDYEQYF
NA	TRBV29-1	once	TRBJ1-4	TGCAGCGTTAGTGAAGGAAAACTGTTTTTT	CSVSEGKLFF
TRBD2	TRBV9	NA	TRBJ2-2	TGTGCCAGCAGCGCCGGACTAGCTCCCCCCGGGGAGCTGTTTTTT	CASSAGLAPPGELFF
TRBD1	TRBV4-1	many	TRBJ1-1	TGCGCCAGCAGCCCTGCGGCAGGGGGAAGGACTGAAGCTTTCTTT	CASSPAAGGRTEAFF
TRBD2	TRBV12-3/TRBV12-4	many	TRBJ2-3	TGTGCCAGCAGTTTCGGACTAGCAAGCACAGATACGCAGTATTTT	CASSFGLASTDTQYF
TRBD1	TRBV20-1	few	TRBJ1-5	TGCAGTGCTAGAGATTCGACAGGGGGCAATCAGCCCCAGCATTTT	CSARDSTGGNQPQHF
TRBD2	TRBV6-5	once	TRBJ2-2	TGTGCCAGCAGTTATAGGACTAGCGGGAGCACCGGGGAGCTGTTTTTT	CASSYRTSGSTGELFF
TRBD2	TRBV18	many	TRBJ2-1	TGTGCCAGCTCACCACGGGATGGGACTAACTACAATGAGCAGTTCTTC	CASSPRDGTNYNEQFF
TRBD1	TRBV7-8	few	TRBJ1-4	TGTGCCAGCAGCCCCGAGGGACAGGAAGAAAAACTGTTTTTT	CASSPEGQEEKLFF
NA	TRBV7-3	once	TRBJ2-4	TGTGCCAGCAGCTTAAATGGGGAAAACATTCAGTACTTC	CASSLNGENIQYF
TRBD2	TRBV11-2	many	TRBJ2-1	TGTGCCAGCAGCTTAAACGGGAGGGGGTCCTACAATGAGCAGTTCTTC	CASSLNGRGSYNEQFF
NA	TRBV7-3	many	TRBJ1-1	TGTGCCAGCAGCTTATCCCAGAACACTGAAGCTTTCTTT	CASSLSQNTEAFF
TRBD1	TRBV19	few	TRBJ1-4	TGTGCCAGTAGTGATAGACAGGGTACCGGCGCCCGAGAAAAACTGTTTTTT	CASSDRQGTGAREKLFF
NA	TRBV27	NA	TRBJ1-2	TGTGCCAGCAGTTCCCGTTTTCGGACAGCCACTAACTATGGCTACACCTTC	CASSSRFRTATNYGYTF
TRBD2	TRBV7-9	NA	TRBJ2-3	TGTGCCAGCAGCCCCCCTCCGGGACTAGCGGGAGTCACAGATACGCAGTATTTT	CASSPPPGLAGVTDTQYF
TRBD2	TRBV7-2	many	TRBJ2-7	TGTGCCAGCAGCTCCCGGGGGGGAGGGGGCTACGAGCAGTACTTC	CASSSRGGGGYEQYF
TRBD1	TRBV19	NA	TRBJ2-7	TGTGCCAGTAGTATAGCGGAACAGGGGATTTCCTACGAGCAGTACTTC	CASSIAEQGISYEQYF
NA	TRBV6-1	many	TRBJ1-5	TGTGCCAGCAGTGAAGGGGGCAGGGCGAGTCAGCCCCAGCATTTT	CASSEGGRASQPQHF
NA	TRBV20-1	many	TRBJ1-1	TGCAGTGCTAGAGACCCCCGGTCCCCCACTGAAGCTTTCTTT	CSARDPRSPTEAFF
NA	TRBV3-1	many	TRBJ2-2	TGTGCCAGCAGCCATGACTTGAACACCGGGGAGCTGTTTTTT	CASSHDLNTGELFF
NA	TRBV7-9	many	TRBJ2-3	TGTGCCAGCTGCCTTGAGGGAGGCTCAGATACGCAGTATTTT	CASCLEGGSDTQYF
NA	TRBV15	NA	TRBJ1-2	TGTGCCACCAGCAGAGACAACAGAAGAGCTAACTATGGCTACACCTTC	CATSRDNRRANYGYTF
NA	TRBV20-1	many	TRBJ1-3	TGCAGTGCTTACCGGGACAAAGTAGGAAACACCATATATTTT	CSAYRDKVGNTIYF
NA	TRBV5-5	many	TRBJ2-1	TGTGCCAGCAGCTTGGAATTTAGGGGCTTATCGGGTGAGCAGTTCTTC	CASSLEFRGLSGEQFF
NA	TRBV20-1	many	TRBJ1-5	TGCAGTGCTAGACAATATAGCAATCAGCCCCAGCATTTT	CSARQYSNQPQHF
NA	TRBV14	NA	TRBJ2-3	TGTGCCAGCAGCAAGTCGTATCTCGCAGGGCCCCGGGATACGCAGTATTTT	CASSKSYLAGPRDTQYF
NA	TRBV2	NA	TRBJ2-1	TGTGCCAGCGGGCGAGAAGCCGGCGAGCAGTTCTTC	CASGREAGEQFF
TRBD1	TRBV30	NA	TRBJ2-7	TGTGCCTGGAGGGGGACAGGAACCTACGAGCAGTACTTC	CAWRGTGTYEQYF
TRBD1	TRBV4-1	few	TRBJ1-2	TGCGCCAGCAGCCAAGTTGAGACAGGGATATACTATGGCTACACCTTC	CASSQVETGIYYGYTF
NA	TRBV7-6	many	TRBJ2-1	TGTGCCAGCAGCTTAAGGCCGTACGGGGCCGGAGCCAACAATGAGCAGTTCTTC	CASSLRPYGAGANNEQFF
NA	TRBV25-1	many	TRBJ2-2	TGTGCCAGCAGTGAACCACGAACGGTCACCGGGGAGCTGTTTTTT	CASSEPRTVTGELFF
TRBD2	TRBV5-4	many	TRBJ2-1	TGTGCCAGCAGCCGGGGACTAGCGGGCGGAGGGAACAATGAGCAGTTCTTC	CASSRGLAGGGNNEQFF
TRBD1	TRBV5-1	many	TRBJ2-1	TGCGCCAGCAGCACGTGGCAGGGGGTGAGGGGGATGAATGAGCAGTTCTTC	CASSTWQGVRGMNEQFF
TRBD2	TRBV10-3	few	TRBJ2-1	TGTGCCATCAGTGAGTCGTGGGAGGGCCAGTACAATGAGCAGTTCTTC	CAISESWEGQYNEQFF
NA	TRBV6-1	many	TRBJ1-1	TGTGCCAGCCTTGAATATAAGGGCAGGACTGAAGCTTTCTTT	CASLEYKGRTEAFF
TRBD1	TRBV30	many	TRBJ1-1	TGTGCCTGGAGCTACAGGGGGTGGAAGACTGAAGCTTTCTTT	CAWSYRGWKTEAFF
TRBD2	TRBV7-2	many	TRBJ2-7	TGTGCCAGCAGCTTGAGCGGGAGGGCATCCTACGAGCAGTACTTC	CASSLSGRASYEQYF